This T cell receptor beta chain appears in the sequencing data of a study of PD-1 blockade in classical Hodgkin lymphoma. This CDR3 contains 13 residues. The germline V gene encodes CDR1 SGHRS and CDR2 YFSETQ. The V and J ends lost 6 bases and 2 bases respectively, with 10 bases between them. Time point of the sample: cycle 4 day 1 (C4D1), after 6 weeks of nivolumab. Relapse was seen in all patients after autologous stem cell transplantation, and brentuximab vedotin exposure was variable. Magnetic depletion of unwanted cells isolated CD4+ T cells from thawed PBMCs. Data came from immunoSEQ multiplex PCR; TCRdb stores just in-frame clones and leaves some out. The sample has roughly 35,000 clones, more than 85% seen once.

This rearrangement joins TRBV5-1 to TRBJ2-3; D possibly corresponds to TRBD1 (5 bases). The source is a human donor with classical Hodgkin lymphoma. Sequenced material: CD4+ T cells from blood, taken before the fourth cycle of nivolumab. CDR3 protein: CASTRQYTDTQYF. CDR3 in DNA: TGCGCCAGCACCCGACAGTACACAGATACGCAGTATTTT.